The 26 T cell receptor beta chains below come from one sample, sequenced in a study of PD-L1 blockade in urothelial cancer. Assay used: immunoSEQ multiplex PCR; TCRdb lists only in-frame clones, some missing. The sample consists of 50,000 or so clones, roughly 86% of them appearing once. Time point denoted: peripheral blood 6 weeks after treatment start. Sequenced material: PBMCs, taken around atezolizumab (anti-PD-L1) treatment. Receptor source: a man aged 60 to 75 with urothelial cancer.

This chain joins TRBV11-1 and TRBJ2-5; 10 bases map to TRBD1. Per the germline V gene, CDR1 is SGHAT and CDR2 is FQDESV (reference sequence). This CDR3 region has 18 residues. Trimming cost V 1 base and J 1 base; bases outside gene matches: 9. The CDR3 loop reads CASSLGPRDRGFQETQYF. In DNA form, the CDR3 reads TGTGCCAGCAGCTTAGGTCCCCGGGACAGGGGCTTCCAAGAGACCCAGTACTTC.

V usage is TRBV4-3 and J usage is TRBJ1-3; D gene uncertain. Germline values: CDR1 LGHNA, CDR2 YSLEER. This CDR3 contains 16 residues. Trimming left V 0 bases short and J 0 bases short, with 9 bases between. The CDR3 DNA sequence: TGCGCCAGCAGCCAAGATCCCCAATCCTCTGGAAACACCATATATTTT. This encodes CASSQDPQSSGNTIYF.

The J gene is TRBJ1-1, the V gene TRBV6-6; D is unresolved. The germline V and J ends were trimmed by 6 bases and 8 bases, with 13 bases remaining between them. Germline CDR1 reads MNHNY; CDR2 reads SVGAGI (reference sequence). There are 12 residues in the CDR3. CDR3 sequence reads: CASSRIGWEAFF. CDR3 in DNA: TGTGCCAGCAGCCGGATCGGGTGGGAAGCTTTCTTT.

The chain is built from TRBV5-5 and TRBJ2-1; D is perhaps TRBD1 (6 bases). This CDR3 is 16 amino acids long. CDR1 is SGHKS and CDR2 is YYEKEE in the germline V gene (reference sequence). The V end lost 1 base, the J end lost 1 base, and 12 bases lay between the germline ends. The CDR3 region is CASSLNRDLSYNEQFF. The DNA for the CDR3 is TGTGCCAGCAGCTTGAACAGGGATCTATCCTACAATGAGCAGTTCTTC. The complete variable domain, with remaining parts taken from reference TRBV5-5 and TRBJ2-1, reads DAGVTQSPTHLIKTRGQQVTLRCSPISGHKSVSWYQQVLGQGPQFIFQYYEKEERGRGNFPDRFSARQFPNYSSELNVNALLLGDSALYLCASSLNRDLSYNEQFFGPGTRLTVL.

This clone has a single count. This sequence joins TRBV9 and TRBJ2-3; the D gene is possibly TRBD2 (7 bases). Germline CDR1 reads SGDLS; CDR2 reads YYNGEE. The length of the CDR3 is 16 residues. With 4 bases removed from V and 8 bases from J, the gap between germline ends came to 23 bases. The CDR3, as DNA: TGTGCCAGCAGCCCCATCCTAGAGCGGGGAGGGGGTACGCAGTATTTT. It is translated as CASSPILERGGGTQYF.

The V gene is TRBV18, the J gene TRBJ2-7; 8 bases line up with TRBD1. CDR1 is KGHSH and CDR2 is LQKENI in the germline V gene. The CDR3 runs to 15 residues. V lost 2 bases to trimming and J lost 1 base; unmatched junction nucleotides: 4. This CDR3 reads CASSPSRTGSYEQYF. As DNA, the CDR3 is TGTGCCAGCTCACCATCCCGGACAGGGTCCTACGAGCAGTACTTC. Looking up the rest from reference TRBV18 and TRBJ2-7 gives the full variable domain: NAGVMQNPRHLVRRRGQEARLRCSPMKGHSHVYWYRQLPEEGLKFMVYLQKENIIDESGMPKERFSAEFPKEGPSILRIQQVVRGDSAAYFCASSPSRTGSYEQYFGPGTRLTVT.

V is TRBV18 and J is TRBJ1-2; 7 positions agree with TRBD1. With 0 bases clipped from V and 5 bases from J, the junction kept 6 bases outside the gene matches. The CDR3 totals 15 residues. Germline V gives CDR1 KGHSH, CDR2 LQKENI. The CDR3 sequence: CASSPPPARGYGYTF. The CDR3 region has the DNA TGTGCCAGCTCACCACCACCAGCCAGGGGGTATGGCTACACCTTC.

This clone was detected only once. The CDR3 sequence: CSAGDSGAFF. CDR3 in DNA: TGCAGCGCCGGGGACTCCGGAGCTTTCTTT. The chain links TRBV29-1 to TRBJ1-1, with D possibly matching TRBD1 (5 bases). CDR3 length equals 10 residues. The V gene lost 7 bases and the J gene lost 10 bases, with 13 bases spanning the gap. Germline V gene data show CDR1 as SQVTM and CDR2 as ANQGSEA.

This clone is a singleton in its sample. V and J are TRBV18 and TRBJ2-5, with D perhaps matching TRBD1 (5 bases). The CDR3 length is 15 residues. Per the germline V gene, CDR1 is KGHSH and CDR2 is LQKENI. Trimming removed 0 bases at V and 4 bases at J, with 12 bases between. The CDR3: CASSPPSGFRETQYF. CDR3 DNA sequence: TGTGCCAGCTCACCACCGTCAGGGTTCCGAGAGACCCAGTACTTC. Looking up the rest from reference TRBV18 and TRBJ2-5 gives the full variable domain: NAGVMQNPRHLVRRRGQEARLRCSPMKGHSHVYWYRQLPEEGLKFMVYLQKENIIDESGMPKERFSAEFPKEGPSILRIQQVVRGDSAAYFCASSPPSGFRETQYFGPGTRLLVL.

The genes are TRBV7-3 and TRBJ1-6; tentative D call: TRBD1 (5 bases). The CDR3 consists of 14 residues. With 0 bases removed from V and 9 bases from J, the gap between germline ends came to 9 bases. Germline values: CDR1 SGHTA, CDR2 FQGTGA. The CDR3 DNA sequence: TGTGCCAGCAGCTTAACAGGGGATACTTCACCCCTCCACTTT. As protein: CASSLTGDTSPLHF.

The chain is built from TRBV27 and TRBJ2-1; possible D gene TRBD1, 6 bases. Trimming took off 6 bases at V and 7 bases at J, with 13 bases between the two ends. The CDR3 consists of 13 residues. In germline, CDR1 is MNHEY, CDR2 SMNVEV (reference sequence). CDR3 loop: CASSRGQTNEQFF. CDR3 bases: TGTGCCAGCAGCCGCGGACAGACTAATGAGCAGTTCTTC.

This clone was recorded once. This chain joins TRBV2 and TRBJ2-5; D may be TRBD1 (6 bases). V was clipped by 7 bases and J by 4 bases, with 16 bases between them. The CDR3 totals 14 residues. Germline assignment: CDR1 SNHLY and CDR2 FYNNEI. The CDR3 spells CASNTQGRGETQYF. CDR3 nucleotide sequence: TGTGCCAGCAACACACAGGGACGTGGAGAGACCCAGTACTTC.

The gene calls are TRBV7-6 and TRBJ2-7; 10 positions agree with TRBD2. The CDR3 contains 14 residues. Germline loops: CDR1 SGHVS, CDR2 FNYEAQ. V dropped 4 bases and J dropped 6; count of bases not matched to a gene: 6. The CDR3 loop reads CASSSKSGGVEQYF. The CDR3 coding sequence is TGTGCCAGCAGCTCCAAGAGCGGGGGGGTCGAGCAGTACTTC. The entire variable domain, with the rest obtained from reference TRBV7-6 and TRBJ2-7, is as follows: GAGVSQSPRYKVTKRGQDVALRCDPISGHVSLYWYRQALGQGPEFLTYFNYEAQQDKSGLPNDRFSAERPEGSISTLTIQRTEQRDSAMYRCASSSKSGGVEQYFGPGTRLTVT.

In DNA, the CDR3 is TGTGCCAGCAGCCTAACAGGGGGTGAAAAGACCCAGTACTTC. It specifies CASSLTGGEKTQYF. The rearrangement joins TRBV7-2 to TRBJ2-5, with 8 bases that match TRBD1. CDR3 size: 14 residues. Per the germline V gene, CDR1 is SGHTA and CDR2 is FQGNSA. With V trimmed by 5 bases and J by 6 bases, 8 bases remained unmatched.

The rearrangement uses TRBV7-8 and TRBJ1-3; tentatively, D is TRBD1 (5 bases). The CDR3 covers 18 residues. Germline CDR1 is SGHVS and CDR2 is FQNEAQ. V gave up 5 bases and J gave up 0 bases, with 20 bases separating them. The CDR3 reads CASSTGVFGPSSGNTIYF. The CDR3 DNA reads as TGTGCCAGCAGCACGGGGGTCTTCGGCCCCAGCTCTGGAAACACCATATATTTT.

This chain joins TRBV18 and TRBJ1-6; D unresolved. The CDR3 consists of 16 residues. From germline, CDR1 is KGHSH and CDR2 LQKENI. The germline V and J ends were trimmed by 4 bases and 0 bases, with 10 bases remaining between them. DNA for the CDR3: TGTGCCAGCTCACGGGCCGAGGGCTCCTATAATTCACCCCTCCACTTT. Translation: CASSRAEGSYNSPLHF.

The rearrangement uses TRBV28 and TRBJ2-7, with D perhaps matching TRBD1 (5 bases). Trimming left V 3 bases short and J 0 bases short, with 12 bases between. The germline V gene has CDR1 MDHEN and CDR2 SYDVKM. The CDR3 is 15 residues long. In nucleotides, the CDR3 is TGTGCCAGCAGTTTTGGCAGGGCTGGCTCCTACGAGCAGTACTTC. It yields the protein CASSFGRAGSYEQYF.

The CDR3 sequence: CASSAEPGQMYEQYF. The CDR3 region has the DNA TGTGCCAGCAGCGCCGAGCCGGGACAGATGTACGAGCAGTACTTC. The chain combines TRBV9 with TRBJ2-7, with TRBD1 matching over 7 bases. CDR1 and CDR2 from the germline V gene are SGDLS and YYNGEE. This CDR3 is 15 amino acids long. Trimming took 3 bases from V and 4 from J; bases not matched to a gene: 10.

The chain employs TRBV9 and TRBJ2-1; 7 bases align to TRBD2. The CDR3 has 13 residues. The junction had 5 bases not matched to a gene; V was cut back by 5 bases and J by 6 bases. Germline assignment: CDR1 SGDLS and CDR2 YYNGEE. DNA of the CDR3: TGTGCCAGCAGTCGGGGGGACGGCAATGAGCAGTTCTTC. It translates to CASSRGDGNEQFF.

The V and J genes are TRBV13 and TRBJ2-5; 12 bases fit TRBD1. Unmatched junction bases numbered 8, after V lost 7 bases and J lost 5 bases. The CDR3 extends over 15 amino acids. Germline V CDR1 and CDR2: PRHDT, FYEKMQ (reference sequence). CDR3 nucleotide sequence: TGTGCCAGCACATCCGGGACAGGGGGCTTGGAGACCCAGTACTTC. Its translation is CASTSGTGGLETQYF.

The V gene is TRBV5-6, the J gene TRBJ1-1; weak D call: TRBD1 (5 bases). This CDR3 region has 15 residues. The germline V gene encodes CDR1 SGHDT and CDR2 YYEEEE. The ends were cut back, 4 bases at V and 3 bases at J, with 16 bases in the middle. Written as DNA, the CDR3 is TGTGCCAGCAGCAGGGGACCGGGGAGGGACACTGAAGCTTTCTTT. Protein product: CASSRGPGRDTEAFF. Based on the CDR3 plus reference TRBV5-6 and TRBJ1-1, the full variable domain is DAGVTQSPTHLIKTRGQQVTLRCSPKSGHDTVSWYQQALGQGPQFIFQYYEEEERQRGNFPDRFSGHQFPNYSSELNVNALLLGDSALYLCASSRGPGRDTEAFFGQGTRLTVV.

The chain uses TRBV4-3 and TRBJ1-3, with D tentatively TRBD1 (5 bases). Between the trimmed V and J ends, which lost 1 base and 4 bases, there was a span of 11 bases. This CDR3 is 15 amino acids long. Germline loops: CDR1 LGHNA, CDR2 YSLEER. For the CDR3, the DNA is TGCGCCAGCAGCCAAGGTTCTGGGGCCGGAAACACCATATATTTT. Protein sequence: CASSQGSGAGNTIYF.

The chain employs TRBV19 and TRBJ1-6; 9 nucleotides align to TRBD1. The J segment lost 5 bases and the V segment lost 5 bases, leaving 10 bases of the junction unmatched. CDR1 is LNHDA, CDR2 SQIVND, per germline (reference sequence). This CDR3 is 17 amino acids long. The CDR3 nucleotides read TGTGCCAGTAGTCCCAACAGGGGGCGTACGGATAATTCACCCCTCCACTTT. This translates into CASSPNRGRTDNSPLHF.

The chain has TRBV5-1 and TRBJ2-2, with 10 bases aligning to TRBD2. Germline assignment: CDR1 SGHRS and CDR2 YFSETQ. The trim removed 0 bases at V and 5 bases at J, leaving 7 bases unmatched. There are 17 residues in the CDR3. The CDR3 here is CASSLGLAGGRTGELFF. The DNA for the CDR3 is TGCGCCAGCAGCTTGGGATTAGCGGGGGGCCGGACCGGGGAGCTGTTTTTT.

The CDR3 bases are TGCAGCATCCAGGCGGGGGGGGCCGGGGAGCTGTTTTTT. Its protein is CSIQAGGAGELFF. V and J are TRBV29-1 and TRBJ2-2; 9 nucleotides line up with TRBD2. V gave up 8 bases and J gave up 6 bases; unmatched junction bases: 7. This CDR3 has 13 residues. Germline V lookup: CDR1 SQVTM, CDR2 ANQGSEA.

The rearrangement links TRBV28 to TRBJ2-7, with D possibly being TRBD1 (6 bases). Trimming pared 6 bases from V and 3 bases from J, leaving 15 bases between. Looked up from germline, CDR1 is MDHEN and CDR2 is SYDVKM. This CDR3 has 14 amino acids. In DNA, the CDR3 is TGTGCCAGCAGCGGACCGGGACAAAACTACGAGCAGTACTTC. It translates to CASSGPGQNYEQYF.